These T cell receptor beta chains were read from a single sample in a study of beta chain features in type 1 diabetes. Libraries were prepared by immunoSEQ multiplex PCR; TCRdb keeps only in-frame clonotypes and omits some of them. The table lists a few hundred thousand clones, 9.5% to 13% of them singletons. What was sequenced was central memory CD4+ T cells from blood. Receptors were obtained from a man between 18 and 29 years old in good health. The CDR3 runs from the conserved cysteine through the conserved F or W. The D gene is left open where the match is weak. A clone size is listed for some rows: how often the clone was seen (once, few, many), or a class if it is expanded.

TRBV1	NA	few	TRBJ2-5	CTRPKDQETQYF	TGCACCCGACCGAAAGACCAAGAGACCCAGTACTTC
TRBV5-4	NA	NA	TRBJ2-7	CASSLEPTRDSVYEQYF	TGTGCCAGCAGCTTGGAGCCCACTCGGGACTCAGTTTACGAGCAGTACTTC
TRBV2	TRBD2	NA	TRBJ2-7	CASRTLERGPSYEQYF	TGTGCCAGCAGGACTTTGGAGCGGGGCCCCTCCTACGAGCAGTACTTC
TRBV9	NA	NA	TRBJ2-3	CASSPGTWSSTDTQYF	TGTGCCAGCAGCCCCGGGACTTGGTCTAGCACAGATACGCAGTATTTT
TRBV29-1	NA	few	TRBJ2-3	CSGRGTLTDTQYF	TGCAGCGGTAGGGGGACTTTAACAGATACGCAGTATTTT
TRBV2	NA	few	TRBJ2-7	CASGDMNEQYF	TGTGCCAGCGGGGATATGAACGAGCAGTACTTC
TRBV28	NA	few	TRBJ2-3	CASSLQPAKADTQYF	TGTGCCAGCAGTTTACAGCCGGCAAAGGCAGATACGCAGTATTTT
TRBV25-1	NA	NA	TRBJ2-5	CASSDFTLQETQYF	TGTGCCAGCAGTGATTTTACCCTGCAGGAGACCCAGTACTTC
TRBV4-3	NA	NA	TRBJ1-2	CASSPGRGGQVGYTF	TGCGCCAGCAGCCCGGGCCGCGGGGGCCAAGTAGGCTACACCTTC
TRBV5-4	NA	NA	TRBJ2-3	CASSLVGGRRTDTQYF	TGTGCCAGCAGCTTGGTTGGGGGCAGGCGCACAGATACGCAGTATTTT
TRBV25-1	TRBD2	few	TRBJ2-7	CASRPLPTTSGRSEQYF	TGTGCCAGCAGGCCCCTCCCAACGACTAGCGGGAGAAGCGAGCAGTACTTC
TRBV12-5	NA	few	TRBJ2-1	CASGLPGLDNEQFF	TGTGCTAGTGGTTTGCCCGGTCTCGACAATGAGCAGTTCTTC
TRBV5-1	NA	few	TRBJ2-7	CASSLGRTYEQYF	TGCGCCAGCAGCTTGGGAAGGACCTACGAGCAGTACTTC
TRBV7-2	TRBD2	few	TRBJ2-5	CASSLSSSGLQETQYF	TGTGCCAGCAGCTTATCGTCTAGCGGCCTCCAAGAGACCCAGTACTTC
TRBV6-5	NA	many	TRBJ1-2	CASYSTVFYGYTF	TGTGCCAGCTATTCCACGGTTTTCTATGGCTACACCTTC
TRBV18	TRBD1	NA	TRBJ2-1	CASLAQGQGTYNEQFF	TGTGCCAGCTTGGCCCAAGGACAGGGAACCTACAATGAGCAGTTCTTC
TRBV30	NA	few	TRBJ2-7	CAWSVNYEQYF	TGTGCCTGGAGTGTGAACTACGAGCAGTACTTC
TRBV5-1	TRBD2	NA	TRBJ2-1	CARGPISGTYNEQFF	TGCGCCAGGGGTCCGATTAGCGGGACCTACAATGAGCAGTTCTTC
TRBV5-1	TRBD1	NA	TRBJ1-2	CASSAKQGNGYTF	TGCGCCAGCAGCGCTAAACAGGGGAATGGCTACACCTTC
TRBV29-1	TRBD1	NA	TRBJ1-3	CSVGGTETGNTIYF	TGCAGCGTTGGAGGGACAGAGACTGGAAACACCATATATTTT
TRBV5-6	NA	many	TRBJ2-1	CASSEGPSKLNEQFF	TGTGCCAGCAGCGAGGGACCCTCTAAACTCAATGAGCAGTTCTTC
TRBV7-2	NA	NA	TRBJ2-3	CASSDLGDTQYF	TGTGCCAGCAGTGACCTGGGGGATACGCAGTATTTT
TRBV28	TRBD1	NA	TRBJ1-1	CASSSGTALSNTEAFF	TGTGCCAGCAGTTCCGGGACAGCACTGTCGAACACTGAAGCTTTCTTT
TRBV15	NA	NA	TRBJ2-7	CATSTYRALEQYF	TGTGCCACCAGCACTTACAGGGCGCTCGAGCAGTACTTC
TRBV28	NA	NA	TRBJ2-7	CASNSWQRDEQYF	TGTGCCAGCAACTCTTGGCAGCGCGACGAGCAGTACTTC
TRBV5-4	TRBD2	NA	TRBJ2-5	CASSLGAAGGEETQYF	TGTGCCAGCAGCTTGGGAGCGGCGGGAGGGGAGGAGACCCAGTACTTC
TRBV14	NA	NA	TRBJ2-3	CASSRREGQVRDTQYF	TGTGCCAGCAGCCGCCGGGAAGGTCAGGTGCGTGATACGCAGTATTTT
TRBV30	NA	few	TRBJ2-2	CAWSQGLHTGELFF	TGTGCCTGGAGTCAGGGGCTACACACCGGGGAGCTGTTTTTT
TRBV29-1	NA	few	TRBJ2-7	CSVEDLGALGYEQYF	TGCAGCGTTGAAGATCTGGGGGCCCTTGGGTACGAGCAGTACTTC